The 7 T cell receptor beta chains reported below all come from one sample, sequenced in a study of cytomegalovirus exposure and HLA in healthy donors. Amplification used 60 Vbeta primers and 13 Jbeta primers. Method: immunoSEQ multiplex PCR; TCRdb's copy keeps in-frame clones and lacks some. The ten top clones account for 0.95% to 1.3%, within a sample of 200,000 or so clones. Sequences were obtained from PBMCs. These receptors all stem from a girl aged 2-10 years in good health and CMV-seropositive.

V usage is TRBV27 and J usage is TRBJ2-3; no definite D call. Germline CDR1 reads MNHEY; CDR2 reads SMNVEV (reference sequence). V was pared by 6 bases and J by 1 base, with 11 bases between. CDR3 length: 14 residues. In nucleotides, the CDR3 is TGTGCCAGCAGCCTCTCCCAGGGCACAGATACGCAGTATTTT. This sequence encodes CASSLSQGTDTQYF.

This chain uses TRBV5-8 with TRBJ1-5; D gene uncertain. Germline V gene lookup returns CDR1 SGHTS and CDR2 YDEGEE. V shed 9 bases and J shed 4 bases, with 17 bases lying between them. The CDR3 contains 14 residues. CDR3 sequence (DNA): TGTGCCACCCCACTTATAGACATTAATCAGCCCCAGCATTTT. Amino acids: CATPLIDINQPQHF. Supplemented by reference TRBV5-8 and TRBJ1-5, the full variable domain reads EAGVTQSPTHLIKTRGQQATLRCSPISGHTSVYWYQQALGLGLQFLLWYDEGEERNRGNFPPRFSGRQFPNYSSELNVNALELEDSALYLCATPLIDINQPQHFGDGTRLSIL.

The chain uses TRBV11-2 and TRBJ1-6, with D unclear. Germline values: CDR1 SGHAT, CDR2 FQNNGV. This CDR3 has 14 amino acids. Trimming pared 5 bases from V and 7 bases from J, leaving 12 bases between. CDR3 in DNA: TGTGCCAGCAGCCCGGCGGGTCAAAATTCACCCCTCCACTTT. This encodes CASSPAGQNSPLHF.

The chain joins TRBV19 to TRBJ2-1; 10 positions match TRBD2. The J segment lost 10 bases and the V segment lost 1 base, leaving 10 bases of the junction unmatched. Germline V gene data show CDR1 as LNHDA and CDR2 as SQIVND (reference sequence). This CDR3 comprises 16 residues. CDR3 sequence: CASSIARLAGAGEQFF. CDR3 bases: TGTGCCAGTAGTATAGCAAGGCTAGCGGGAGCTGGGGAGCAGTTCTTC.

This chain links TRBV7-9 with TRBJ2-7; D may be TRBD1 (5 bases). Germline V gene lookup returns CDR1 SEHNR and CDR2 FQNEAQ (reference sequence). This CDR3 is built from 15 residues. Trimming took 3 bases from V and 5 from J, leaving 17 bases between them. The CDR3 region has the DNA TGTGCCAGCAGCTTTAGGACAACCAATGACCACGAGCAGTACTTC. Translation gives CASSFRTTNDHEQYF.

This chain links TRBV5-1 with TRBJ2-4; no definite D call. This CDR3 spans 19 amino acids. CDR1 is SGHRS, CDR2 YFSETQ, per germline. V lost 1 base, J lost 0 bases, and 20 bases lay in between. The CDR3 sequence: CASSLFGSQELLAKNIQYF. The CDR3, as DNA: TGCGCCAGCAGCTTGTTTGGGTCCCAGGAACTCCTAGCCAAAAACATTCAGTACTTC.

As regards this clone: One end of the junction fails to match germline, which may point to a read error. The chain is built from TRBV20-1 and TRBJ2-2, with TRBD2 as a possible D gene (5 bases). The CDR3 sequence is 11 residues long. Germline loops: CDR1 DFQATT, CDR2 SNEGSKA (reference sequence). DNA for the CDR3: TGCAGTGCTAGAGGACCCGGGGAGCTGTCTTTT. Translation gives CSARGPGELSF.